This T cell receptor (beta chain) was sequenced during a study of identical twins. This clonotype was recorded a few times. Unique molecular identifiers were present on the cDNA, and a universal primer site came from template switching. Each CDR3 protein is one row after TCRdb ran MiXCR on the 5' RACE reads. The data show 350,000 or so distinct CDR3 sequences, with about 12% seen just once and approximately 7.6% held by the top ten. This sample was shared with a second study, whose subject was yellow fever vaccine responses in identical twins. Per that study: Twins reportedly mounted vaccine T cell responses that seemed partly convergent, partly personalized.

Source material: CD8+ T cells sorted from blood. The sequence was obtained from a woman aged 18-30 years in good health.

CDR3 nucleotide sequence: TGTGCCAGCAGTTCTAGCGGACACACAGATACGCAGTATTTT. Protein product: CASSSSGHTDTQYF. V and J are TRBV6-4 and TRBJ2-3, with 7 nucleotides matching TRBD2. This CDR3 comprises 14 residues. Germline V gene sequence: CDR1 MRHNA, CDR2 SNTAGT. V lost 5 bases to trimming and J lost 2 bases; unmatched junction nucleotides: 4.